What follows are 29 T cell receptor beta chains derived from one specimen sequenced in a study of PD-1 blockade in classical Hodgkin lymphoma. Measured with immunoSEQ multiplex PCR; TCRdb has only the in-frame clones, and not every one. The sample includes under 15,000 clones, 84% of them seen just once. There was relapse after autologous stem cell transplantation in every patient, and there was variation in brentuximab vedotin exposure. This material consisted of peripheral blood mononuclear cells (PBMCs), taken at baseline. These receptors originate from a human donor with classical Hodgkin lymphoma.

The chain carries TRBV11-3 and TRBJ2-3; TRBD1 is a possible D gene (5 bases). CDR3 length: 18 residues. Germline values: CDR1 SGHNT, CDR2 YENEEA. Trimming stripped 1 base from V and 1 base from J, with 18 bases between. The CDR3 loop reads CASSLARSGAQGTDTQYF. CDR3 DNA sequence: TGTGCCAGCAGCTTAGCTAGGTCTGGGGCGCAGGGCACAGATACGCAGTATTTT. The variable domain in full, with the rest retrieved from reference TRBV11-3 and TRBJ2-3, is EAGVVQSPRYKIIEKKQPVAFWCNPISGHNTLYWYLQNLGQGPELLIRYENEEAVDDSQLPKDRFSAERLKGVDSTLKIQPAELGDSAVYLCASSLARSGAQGTDTQYFGPGTRLTVL.

The V gene is TRBV19, the J gene TRBJ1-2; 8 positions agree with TRBD1. The junction had 8 bases not matched to a gene; V was cut back by 5 bases and J by 3 bases. The CDR3 runs 15 residues. Germline V gives CDR1 LNHDA, CDR2 SQIVND (reference sequence). The CDR3 spells CASSSPGQGHYGYTF. CDR3 coding DNA: TGTGCCAGTAGTTCCCCAGGACAGGGTCACTATGGCTACACCTTC.

The chain recombines TRBV28 with TRBJ2-3; no firm D call. Between the trimmed V and J ends, which lost 2 bases and 0 bases, there was a span of 3 bases. The CDR3 is 13 residues long. Germline V gene sequence: CDR1 MDHEN, CDR2 SYDVKM. The CDR3 sequence is CASSLTSTDTQYF. The CDR3 nucleotides are TGTGCCAGCAGTTTAACTAGCACAGATACGCAGTATTTT.

The chain combines TRBV5-1 with TRBJ2-2; TRBD1 might be the D (6 bases). Trimming took off 0 bases at V and 4 bases at J, with 7 bases between the two ends. This CDR3 region has 14 residues. Germline V CDR1 and CDR2: SGHRS, YFSETQ. The CDR3, as DNA: TGCGCCAGCAGCTTGGCCAGGGGCACCGGGGAGCTGTTTTTT. Residues: CASSLARGTGELFF.

The chain combines TRBV28 with TRBJ1-6; 9 nucleotides match TRBD1. This CDR3 is built from 15 residues. The germline CDR1 and CDR2 sequences are MDHEN and SYDVKM. J lost 9 bases, V lost 2 bases, and 5 bases had no gene match. The CDR3 DNA follows: TGTGCCAGCAGTTTAGGGGACAGGGATTCTTCACCCCTCCACTTT. As protein: CASSLGDRDSSPLHF.

The V call is TRBV6-6, the J call TRBJ2-1, with D maybe TRBD2 (5 bases). The CDR3 length is 15 residues. Germline CDR1 MNHNY, CDR2 SVGAGI (reference sequence). V dropped 0 bases and J dropped 6 bases, with 12 bases sitting between them. The CDR3: CASSYSRGLINEQFF. Here the CDR3 DNA reads TGTGCCAGCAGTTACTCGAGAGGGCTTATCAATGAGCAGTTCTTC.

This chain uses TRBV6-1 with TRBJ2-7; TRBD1 is a possible D gene (5 bases). Trimming pared 6 bases from V and 3 bases from J, leaving 6 bases between. There are 11 residues in the CDR3. The germline V gene has CDR1 MNHNS and CDR2 SASEGT. The CDR3 loop is CASSDSYEQYF. CDR3 sequence (DNA): TGTGCCAGCAGCGACAGCTACGAGCAGTACTTC.

The DNA for the CDR3 is TGCAGCGTCATGGGACAGGTGATGAACACTGAAGCTTTCTTT. Translation: CSVMGQVMNTEAFF. The chain combines TRBV29-1 with TRBJ1-1; TRBD1 aligns across 8 bases. The CDR3 runs to 14 residues. The germline gives CDR1 SQVTM, CDR2 ANQGSEA. With V trimmed by 6 bases and J by 0 bases, 6 bases remained unmatched.

The V and J genes are TRBV30 and TRBJ2-3, with TRBD2 as a possible D gene (7 bases). V dropped 3 bases and J dropped 1 base, with 11 bases sitting between them. The length of the CDR3 is 14 residues. Germline V lookup: CDR1 GTSNPN, CDR2 SVGIG (reference sequence). CDR3 protein: CAWRRGGRTDTQYF. The CDR3 coding sequence is TGTGCCTGGAGGAGGGGGGGGCGCACAGATACGCAGTATTTT.

This clone appeared once. CDR3 sequence reads: CASGATYEQYF. CDR3 bases: TGTGCCAGCGGGGCTACCTACGAGCAGTACTTC. The gene calls are TRBV19 and TRBJ2-7; D is perhaps TRBD1 or TRBD2 (5 bases each). This CDR3 is 11 amino acids long. Trimming shortened V by 9 bases and J by 2 bases, and 8 bases separated the two germline ends. Germline loops: CDR1 LNHDA, CDR2 SQIVND (reference sequence).

In nucleotides, the CDR3 is TGTGCCAGTAGCCCACGCCGCGCGACAGGGAAAACAGATACGCAGTATTTT. This translates into CASSPRRATGKTDTQYF. The gene calls are TRBV19 and TRBJ2-3; 7 positions agree with TRBD1. Germline V gives CDR1 LNHDA, CDR2 SQIVND (reference sequence). The CDR3 extends over 17 amino acids. With 6 bases clipped from V and 3 bases from J, the junction kept 15 bases outside the gene matches.

This clone was seen a handful of times. This chain links TRBV19 with TRBJ1-1; D not certain. Trimming took 5 bases from V and 3 from J, leaving 10 bases between them. CDR3 size: 13 residues. CDR1 LNHDA and CDR2 SQIVND come from the germline V gene (reference sequence). CDR3 sequence: CASSDTLDTEAFF. CDR3 DNA: TGTGCCAGTAGTGACACCTTGGACACTGAAGCTTTCTTT.

The gene calls are TRBV6-6 and TRBJ1-1; D might be TRBD1 (5 bases). The germline CDR1 and CDR2 sequences are MNHNY and SVGAGI (reference sequence). The CDR3 is made up of 14 amino acids. With 6 bases removed from V and 1 base from J, the gap between germline ends came to 12 bases. This CDR3 reads CASRAGTANTEAFF. The CDR3 region has the DNA TGTGCCAGCAGAGCCGGGACGGCGAACACTGAAGCTTTCTTT.

The rearrangement links TRBV4-2 to TRBJ1-4; TRBD1 matches at 10 bases. The CDR3 has 15 residues. The germline V gene has CDR1 LGHNA and CDR2 YNFKEQ. The V segment lost 1 base and the J segment 8 bases; nucleotides outside the gene matches: 4. CDR3 sequence reads: CASSQVGQGEEKLFF. CDR3 DNA: TGTGCCAGCAGCCAAGTCGGACAGGGGGAGGAAAAACTGTTTTTT.

The J gene is TRBJ2-1, the V gene TRBV6-8; 13 nucleotides align to TRBD2. The V and J ends lost 7 bases and 3 bases, in that order; junction bases with no gene match: 18. Germline V CDR1 and CDR2: MNHGY, SAAAGT. CDR3 length: 20 residues. CDR3: CASKNPGTSGTFIRYNEQFF. CDR3 nucleotides: TGTGCCAGCAAAAACCCCGGGACTAGCGGGACTTTTATACGCTACAATGAGCAGTTCTTC.

The chain recombines TRBV5-1 with TRBJ1-2; D might be TRBD1 (6 bases). Germline-derived CDR1 and CDR2 are SGHRS and YFSETQ. Trimming cost V 7 bases and J 0 bases, with 16 bases left between them. The CDR3 is 15 amino acids. The CDR3 protein is CASHRGRGTNYGYTF. The CDR3 bases are TGCGCCAGCCATCGGGGGCGCGGAACTAACTATGGCTACACCTTC.

The chain has TRBV4-2 and TRBJ1-3; weak D call: TRBD1 (6 bases). Deletions cut 4 bases from V and 0 bases from J, with 13 bases between. The V gene's germline CDR1 is LGHNA and CDR2 YNFKEQ. The CDR3 sequence is 16 residues long. The CDR3: CASSPRGGSSGNTIYF. Here the CDR3 DNA reads TGTGCCAGCAGCCCCAGGGGCGGCAGCTCTGGAAACACCATATATTTT.

V usage is TRBV6-6 and J usage is TRBJ1-2; 10 bases agree with TRBD1. In germline, CDR1 is MNHNY, CDR2 SVGAGI (reference sequence). The CDR3 consists of 15 residues. J lost 3 bases, V lost 2 bases, and 3 bases had no gene match. CDR3 sequence (DNA): TGTGCCAGCAGTTACCTGACAGGGGGCGACTATGGCTACACCTTC. Protein product: CASSYLTGGDYGYTF.

The gene calls are TRBV10-3 and TRBJ1-2, with 10 bases matching TRBD1. The CDR3 has 15 residues. With V trimmed by 2 bases and J by 4 bases, 4 bases remained unmatched. Germline CDR1 and CDR2: ENHRY and SYGVKD. This chain's CDR3 is CAISEPGQGPYGYTF. Written as DNA, the CDR3 is TGTGCCATCAGTGAGCCGGGACAGGGGCCCTATGGCTACACCTTC.

The genes are TRBV19 and TRBJ1-5; tentatively, D is TRBD1 (5 bases). Germline V lookup: CDR1 LNHDA, CDR2 SQIVND (reference sequence). V dropped 3 bases and J dropped 7 bases, with 19 bases sitting between them. The CDR3 covers 16 residues. CDR3 bases: TGTGCCAGTAGTATTTCCGCATATCAGGGAAGACAGCCCCAGCATTTT. This codes for CASSISAYQGRQPQHF.

The chain links TRBV28 to TRBJ2-1; TRBD2 agrees at 14 bases. Germline CDR1 reads MDHEN; CDR2 reads SYDVKM. This CDR3 has 19 residues. V trimming: 5 bases; J trimming: 1 base; junction bases outside the gene matches: 10. The CDR3 nucleotides read TGTGCCAGCAGTCCGCCGGGGACTAGCGGGAGACGATCCTACAATGAGCAGTTCTTC. Protein product: CASSPPGTSGRRSYNEQFF.

Notes on this clone: Compared with germline, one end of the junction differs, possibly owing to a read error. This chain uses TRBV7-7 with TRBJ2-7; D is uncertain. Per germline, CDR1 SSHAT and CDR2 FNYEAQ (reference sequence). This CDR3 contains 13 residues. CDR3 amino acids: CASSPTVGYEQYF. The CDR3 bases are TGTGCTAGCAGCCCCACTGTGGGTTACGAGCAGTACTTC.

This clone was seen only a few times. The chain recombines TRBV27 with TRBJ2-7, with TRBD2 identical over 9 bases. Trimming cost V 5 bases and J 0 bases; bases outside gene matches: 8. The CDR3 spans 16 residues. The germline V gene encodes CDR1 MNHEY and CDR2 SMNVEV (reference sequence). The CDR3 DNA is TGTGCCAGCAGTGCAGGGTGGGGACTAGCCTCCTACGAGCAGTACTTC. Protein sequence: CASSAGWGLASYEQYF.

The V and J genes are TRBV2 and TRBJ1-5; D remains ambiguous. V was shortened by 3 bases and J by 3 bases, with 9 bases between the two germline ends. This CDR3 region has 14 residues. CDR1 SNHLY and CDR2 FYNNEI come from the germline V gene. The CDR3 DNA reads as TGTGCCAGCAGTGATCAGATCGCCAATCAGCCCCAGCATTTT. Translation gives CASSDQIANQPQHF.

The J gene is TRBJ1-5, the V gene TRBV6-5; D is ambiguous. The germline CDR1 and CDR2 sequences are MNHEY and SVGAGI. CDR3 length: 15 amino acids. Trimming took 0 bases from V and 4 from J, leaving 10 bases between them. CDR3: CASSYSAGSNQPQHF. In DNA, the CDR3 is TGTGCCAGCAGTTACTCGGCAGGCAGTAATCAGCCCCAGCATTTT.

The table lists this clone with a count of one. CDR3 DNA sequence: TGTGCCAGCAGCCAAGAGGGTTGGAATGAGCAGTTCTTC. Translating it yields CASSQEGWNEQFF. The rearrangement links TRBV14 to TRBJ2-1; D call uncertain. Germline V lookup: CDR1 SGHDN, CDR2 FVKESK. CDR3 size: 13 residues. The germline V and J ends were trimmed by 0 bases and 7 bases, with 7 bases remaining between them.

This CDR3 is CASSPPGQGNEQFF. The CDR3 nucleotides read TGTGCCAGCAGCCCCCCGGGACAGGGGAATGAGCAGTTCTTC. The chain couples TRBV7-9 to TRBJ2-1, with 10 bases lining up with TRBD1. This CDR3 spans 14 amino acids. The junction had 5 bases not matched to a gene; V was cut back by 5 bases and J by 7 bases. The germline gives CDR1 SEHNR, CDR2 FQNEAQ (reference sequence). The full variable domain, with the rest looked up from reference TRBV7-9 and TRBJ2-1, is DTGVSQNPRHKITKRGQNVTFRCDPISEHNRLYWYRQTLGQGPEFLTYFQNEAQLEKSRLLSDRFSAERPKGSFSTLEIQRTEQGDSAMYLCASSPPGQGNEQFFGPGTRLTVL.

This rearrangement joins TRBV18 to TRBJ1-6, with 10 nucleotides matching TRBD1. The V and J ends lost 4 bases and 3 bases, in that order; junction bases with no gene match: 6. The CDR3 has 17 residues. Germline V gene sequence: CDR1 KGHSH, CDR2 LQKENI. This chain's CDR3 is CASSHRDRGYYNSPLHF. Written as DNA, the CDR3 is TGTGCCAGCTCACACCGGGACAGGGGTTACTATAATTCACCCCTCCACTTT.

V usage is TRBV6-6 and J usage is TRBJ1-6; D gene ambiguous. Between the trimmed V and J ends, which lost 7 bases and 7 bases, there was a span of 14 bases. Looked up from germline, CDR1 is MNHNY and CDR2 is SVGAGI (reference sequence). The CDR3 loop spans 14 amino acids. Here the CDR3 reads CASTPRSPNSPLHF. CDR3 nucleotides: TGTGCCAGCACCCCTAGAAGTCCGAATTCACCCCTCCACTTT.